This T cell receptor beta chain comes out of a study of T cell repertoires in cytomegalovirus infection. Study observations and caveats: Ex vivo, HLA-C-restricted CMV-specific TCR beta clonotypes prevailed over the rest of the response.

Comment on this clonotype: Its cognate antigen is unknown.

This CDR3 has 16 amino acids. V shed 4 bases, J shed 0 bases, and the junction held 7 bases outside the gene matches. Germline CDR1 and CDR2: SNHLY and FYNNEI. MiXCR, run by TCRdb on the reads, gives a single entry per CDR3 protein. The sample records about 37,000 distinct CDR3 sequences, about 48% being singletons. The receptor was derived from a human donor in good health (CMV status not recorded). Some clones in this sample may be carry-over from other donors' samples. The source material was CD8+ T cells from cultured PBMCs, sampled from culture after CMV antigen stimulation. J is TRBJ1-1 and V is TRBV2; 8 nucleotides align to TRBD1. CDR3 region: CASSGTGTLLNTEAFF. In DNA, the CDR3 is TGTGCCAGCAGTGGGACAGGGACCTTATTGAACACTGAAGCTTTCTTT. The entire variable domain, with the rest obtained from reference TRBV2 and TRBJ1-1, is as follows: EPEVTQTPSHQVTQMGQEVILRCVPISNHLYFYWYRQILGQKVEFLVSFYNNEISEKSEIFDDQFSVERPDGSNFTLKIRSTKLEDSAMYFCASSGTGTLLNTEAFFGQGTRLTVV.